Here is one TCR beta chain with its context. This specimen belongs to a study of blood T cell repertoires in COVID-19. Looking at the study overall: Sites across the United States, Italy and Spain contributed samples from acute and convalescent COVID-19. The analysed material was cDNA or gDNA that came from T cells, B-cell-depleted T cells, or PBMCs.

In the original processing: Counts of nucleated cells, estimated from reference gene primer amplification, were obtained. Some clones are missing from TCRdb's copy, which holds only in-frame ones; the method was immunoSEQ multiplex PCR. That table is the source of V, J and clone size, and D and trimming were worked out from the DNA. The sample lists approximately 300,000 clones, around 84% occurring once. In assigning cohorts, the study relied on participant-reported clinical history. The sequencing sample was made of PBMCs or T cells enriched from blood (not recorded which). The TCR sequence derives from a woman between 18 and 29 years old who had recovered from COVID-19.

In nucleotides, the CDR3 is TGCGCCAGCAGCCAATCCAGGGCAGATCAGCCCCAGCATTTT. Translated: CASSQSRADQPQHF. The chain uses TRBV4-1 and TRBJ1-5, with D maybe TRBD1 (5 bases). The CDR3 runs 14 residues. V shed 2 bases and J shed 5 bases, with 10 bases lying between them. Germline lookup yields CDR1 MGHRA and CDR2 YSYEKL.